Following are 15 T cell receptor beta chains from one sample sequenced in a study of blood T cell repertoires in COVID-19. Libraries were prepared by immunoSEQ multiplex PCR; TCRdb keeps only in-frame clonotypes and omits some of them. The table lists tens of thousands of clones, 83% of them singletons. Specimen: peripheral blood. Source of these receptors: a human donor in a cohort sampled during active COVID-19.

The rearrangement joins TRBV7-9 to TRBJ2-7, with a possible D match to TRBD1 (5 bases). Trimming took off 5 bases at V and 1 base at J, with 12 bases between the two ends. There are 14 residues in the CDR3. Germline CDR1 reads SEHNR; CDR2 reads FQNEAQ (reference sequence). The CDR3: CASSPLRGSYEQYF. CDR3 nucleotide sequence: TGTGCCAGCAGCCCATTAAGGGGATCCTACGAGCAGTACTTC.

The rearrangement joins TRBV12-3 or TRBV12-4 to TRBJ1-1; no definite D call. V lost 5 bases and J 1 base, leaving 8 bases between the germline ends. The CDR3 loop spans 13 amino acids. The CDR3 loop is CASSIQANTEAFF. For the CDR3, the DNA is TGTGCCAGCAGTATTCAGGCGAACACTGAAGCTTTCTTT.

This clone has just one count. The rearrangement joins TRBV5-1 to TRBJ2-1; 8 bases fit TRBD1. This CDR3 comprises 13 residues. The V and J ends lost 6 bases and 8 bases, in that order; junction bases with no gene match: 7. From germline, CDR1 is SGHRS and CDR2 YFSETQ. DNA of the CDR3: TGCGCCAGCATCATCGACAGGGGCCATGAGCAGTTCTTC. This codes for CASIIDRGHEQFF.

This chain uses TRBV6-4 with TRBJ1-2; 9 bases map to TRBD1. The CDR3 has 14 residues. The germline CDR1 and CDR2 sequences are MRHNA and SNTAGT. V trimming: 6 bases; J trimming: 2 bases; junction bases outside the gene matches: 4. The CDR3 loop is CASSRTGANYGYTF. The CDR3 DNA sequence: TGTGCCAGCAGCAGGACAGGGGCGAACTATGGCTACACCTTC.

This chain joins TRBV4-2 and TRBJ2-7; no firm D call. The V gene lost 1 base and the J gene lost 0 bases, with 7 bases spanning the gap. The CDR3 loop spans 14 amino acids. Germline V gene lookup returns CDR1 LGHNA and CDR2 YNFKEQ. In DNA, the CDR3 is TGTGCCAGCAGCCAAGTGCCGGTCTCCTACGAGCAGTACTTC. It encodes CASSQVPVSYEQYF.

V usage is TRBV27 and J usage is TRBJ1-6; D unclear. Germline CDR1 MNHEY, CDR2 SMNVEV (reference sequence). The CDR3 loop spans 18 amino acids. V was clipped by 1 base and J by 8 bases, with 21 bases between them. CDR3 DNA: TGTGCCAGCAGTTTATACGGCCTGAACAGACGATCGCATTCACCCCTCCACTTT. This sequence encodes CASSLYGLNRRSHSPLHF.

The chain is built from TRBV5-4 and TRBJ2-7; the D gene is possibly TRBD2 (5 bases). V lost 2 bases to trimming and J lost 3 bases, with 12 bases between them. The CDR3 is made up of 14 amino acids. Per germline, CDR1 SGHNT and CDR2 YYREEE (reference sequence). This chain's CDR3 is CASSFGQRNYEQYF. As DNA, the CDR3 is TGTGCCAGCAGCTTCGGCCAGCGGAACTACGAGCAGTACTTC.

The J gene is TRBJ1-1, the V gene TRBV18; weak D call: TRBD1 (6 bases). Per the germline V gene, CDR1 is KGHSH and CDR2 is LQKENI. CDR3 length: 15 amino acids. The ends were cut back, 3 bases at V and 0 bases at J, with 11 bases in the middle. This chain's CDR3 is CASSPNREMNTEAFF. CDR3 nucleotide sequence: TGTGCCAGCTCACCGAACAGGGAGATGAACACTGAAGCTTTCTTT.

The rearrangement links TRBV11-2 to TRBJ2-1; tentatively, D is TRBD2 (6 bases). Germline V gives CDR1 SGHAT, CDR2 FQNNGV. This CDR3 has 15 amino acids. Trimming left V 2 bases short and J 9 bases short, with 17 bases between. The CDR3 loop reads CASSLSGGRGFEQFF. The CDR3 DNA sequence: TGTGCCAGCAGCTTATCTGGGGGGAGAGGGTTTGAGCAGTTCTTC.

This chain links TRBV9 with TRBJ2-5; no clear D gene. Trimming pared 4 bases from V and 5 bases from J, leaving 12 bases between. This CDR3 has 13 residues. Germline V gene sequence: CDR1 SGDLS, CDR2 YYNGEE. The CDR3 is CASSPSLLETQYF. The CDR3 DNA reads TGTGCCAGCAGCCCGAGCCTTCTTGAGACCCAGTACTTC.

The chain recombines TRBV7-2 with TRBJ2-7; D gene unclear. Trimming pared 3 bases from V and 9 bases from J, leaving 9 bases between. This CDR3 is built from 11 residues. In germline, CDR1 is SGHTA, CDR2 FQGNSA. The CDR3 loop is CASSLRLAQYF. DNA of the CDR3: TGTGCCAGCAGCTTGCGACTTGCGCAGTACTTC.

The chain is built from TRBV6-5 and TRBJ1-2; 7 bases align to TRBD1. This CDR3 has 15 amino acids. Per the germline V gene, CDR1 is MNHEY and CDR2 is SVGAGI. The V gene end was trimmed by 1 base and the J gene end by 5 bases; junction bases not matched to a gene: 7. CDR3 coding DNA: TGTGCCAGCAGTTACTTTTCGACAGGGCTGTATGGCTACACCTTC. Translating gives CASSYFSTGLYGYTF.

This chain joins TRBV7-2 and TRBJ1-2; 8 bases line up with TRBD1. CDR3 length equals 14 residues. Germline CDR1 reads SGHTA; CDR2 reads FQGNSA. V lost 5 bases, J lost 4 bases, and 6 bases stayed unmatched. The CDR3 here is CASSHGQGSYGYTF. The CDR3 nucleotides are TGTGCCAGCAGCCACGGACAGGGAAGCTATGGCTACACCTTC.

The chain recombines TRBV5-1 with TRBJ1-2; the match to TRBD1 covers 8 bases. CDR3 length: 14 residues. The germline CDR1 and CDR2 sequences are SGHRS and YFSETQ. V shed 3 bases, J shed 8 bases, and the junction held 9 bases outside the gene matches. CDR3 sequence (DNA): TGCGCCAGCAGCTCCATGGACAGGGTCGGCGGCTACACCTTC. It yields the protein CASSSMDRVGGYTF.

The CDR3 region has the DNA TGTGCCACCCAGGGCAGGACTAGCGGGCCATTTAGCTCCTACGAGCAGTACTTC. Its translation: CATQGRTSGPFSSYEQYF. The chain joins TRBV7-9 to TRBJ2-7, with TRBD2 matching 11 bases. In germline, CDR1 is SEHNR, CDR2 FQNEAQ (reference sequence). The CDR3 sequence is 18 residues long. V shed 10 bases, J shed 0 bases, and the junction held 17 bases outside the gene matches.